This T cell receptor (beta chain) was profiled in a study of cytomegalovirus exposure and HLA in healthy donors. Study-level results: Across donors, sequencing depth was assumed by presence/absence analyses to be roughly uniform. An analysis was carried out later, and it reportedly showed fewer N-insertions in an Asian-associated ancestry cluster than the approximately 670-donor mean. TCR association rates varied by HLA locus in a later analysis, with DRB1 highest and HLA-C lowest.

60 Vbeta and 13 Jbeta primers were used in PCR. TCRdb's table, derived via immunoSEQ multiplex PCR, lists solely in-frame clones and lacks some. Of 150,000 to 200,000 clones listed, about 77% are singletons. CDR3 length: 14 residues. The V gene's germline CDR1 is KGHSY and CDR2 FQNENV. The V and J ends lost 1 base and 8 bases respectively, with 12 bases between them. Healthy donors of bone marrow made up the group. About this clone: Its specificity is unknown.

Source material: PBMCs. This TCR was sampled from a woman between 50 and 59 years old in good health and CMV-seronegative. The V and J genes are TRBV16 and TRBJ2-1; maybe TRBD2 (6 bases). Written as DNA, the CDR3 is TGTGCCAGCAGCCAATTGGGTCCGGGGGATGAGCAGTTCTTC. Encoded protein: CASSQLGPGDEQFF.